These 31 T cell receptor beta chains were all obtained from the same sample, sequenced in a study of T-cell memory formation after mild COVID-19. Each CDR3 protein gets one entry after TCRdb re-called the 5' RACE reads with MiXCR. The top ten hold around 11% of the sample, which has hundreds of thousands of distinct CDR3 sequences, roughly 18% seen once. The sample comprised PBMCs or a T cell subset sorted from them (not recorded which). All receptors come from an adult woman who had mild COVID-19 (a few samples of this study predate the infection). Cell type and time point are not known.

The V and J genes are TRBV7-9 and TRBJ2-5; 10 bases line up with TRBD2. The germline gives CDR1 SEHNR, CDR2 FQNEAQ (reference sequence). J gave up 5 bases and V 2 bases, and 17 bases lay outside the gene matches. The CDR3 length is 19 residues. CDR3 protein: CASSLRPLAGTAPNETQYF. The DNA of the CDR3 is TGTGCCAGCAGCTTACGACCACTAGCGGGAACGGCCCCCAATGAGACCCAGTACTTC.

This chain joins TRBV9 and TRBJ1-6; D unresolved. Germline V gives CDR1 SGDLS, CDR2 YYNGEE. Trimming took 2 bases from V and 9 from J, leaving 9 bases between them. The CDR3 totals 13 residues. The CDR3 sequence is CASSVQAGSPLHF. CDR3 nucleotides: TGTGCCAGCAGCGTCCAGGCCGGTTCACCCCTCCACTTT.

This clonotype was seen only a few times. This sequence joins TRBV7-2 and TRBJ2-1; 15 bases match TRBD2. The trim removed 4 bases at V and 9 bases at J, leaving 4 bases unmatched. This CDR3 is built from 15 residues. The germline V gene has CDR1 SGHTA and CDR2 FQGNSA. CDR3 protein: CASSSGLAGGPEQFF. The CDR3 DNA reads as TGTGCCAGCAGCTCAGGACTAGCGGGAGGGCCTGAGCAGTTCTTC.

This clonotype was found many times. The V and J genes are TRBV5-1 and TRBJ2-7; D could derive from TRBD1 or TRBD2 (5 bases each). The CDR3 covers 13 residues. The germline V and J ends were trimmed by 0 bases and 6 bases, with 10 bases remaining between them. Germline V gene data show CDR1 as SGHRS and CDR2 as YFSETQ. As DNA, the CDR3 is TGCGCCAGCAGCTTGGGTTCGGGGACCGAGCAGTACTTC. As protein: CASSLGSGTEQYF.

This clonotype was counted a few times. The chain employs TRBV5-1 and TRBJ1-1; TRBD1 matches at 7 bases. The CDR3 covers 15 residues. J gave up 2 bases and V 0 bases, and 4 bases lay outside the gene matches. The germline V gene encodes CDR1 SGHRS and CDR2 YFSETQ. The CDR3: CASSLVAGGNTEAFF. The CDR3 DNA follows: TGCGCCAGCAGCTTGGTGGCAGGGGGAAACACTGAAGCTTTCTTT.

This clonotype has more than one count but fewer than ten. The chain recombines TRBV5-1 with TRBJ2-6; D may be TRBD1 (6 bases). This CDR3 is 15 amino acids long. From germline, CDR1 is SGHRS and CDR2 YFSETQ. Trimming stripped 4 bases from V and 4 bases from J, with 12 bases between. The CDR3 sequence: CASSPSGVGANVLTF. CDR3 DNA: TGCGCCAGCAGCCCGTCAGGGGTCGGGGCCAACGTCCTGACTTTC.

This clonotype showed up just a few times. CDR3 coding DNA: TGTGCCAGCAGTGTCGGGAGGACAGGGATTGAAGCTTTCTTT. It is translated as CASSVGRTGIEAFF. The chain links TRBV6-1 to TRBJ1-1, with 8 nucleotides matching TRBD1. This CDR3 spans 14 amino acids. The germline V gene has CDR1 MNHNS and CDR2 SASEGT. Germline trimming cut 4 bases from V and 7 bases from J; bases unmatched to any gene: 8.

Many counts were recorded for this clonotype. V is TRBV4-2 and J is TRBJ1-5, with D tentatively TRBD1 (5 bases). Germline CDR1 is LGHNA and CDR2 is YNFKEQ. V lost 1 base and J 7 bases, leaving 5 bases between the germline ends. This CDR3 has 12 amino acids. The CDR3 sequence: CASSQGGQPQHF. The CDR3 DNA reads TGTGCCAGCAGCCAAGGGGGGCAGCCCCAGCATTTT.

The V gene is TRBV18, the J gene TRBJ2-6; 7 nucleotides line up with TRBD1. V was pared by 3 bases and J by 0 bases, with 8 bases of the junction left unmatched. Germline V gene data show CDR1 as KGHSH and CDR2 as LQKENI. The CDR3 runs to 18 residues. The CDR3 here is CASSPITGDTSGANVLTF. CDR3 nucleotides: TGTGCCAGCTCACCGATTACAGGGGATACCTCTGGGGCCAACGTCCTGACTTTC.

This clonotype came up a few times. This chain links TRBV5-5 with TRBJ2-1; D call uncertain. The CDR3 has 16 amino acids. The ends were cut back, 1 base at V and 1 base at J, with 12 bases in the middle. The germline V gene has CDR1 SGHKS and CDR2 YYEKEE (reference sequence). For the CDR3, the DNA is TGTGCCAGCAGCTTGCCGATAGCCCCATCCTACAATGAGCAGTTCTTC. Protein sequence: CASSLPIAPSYNEQFF.

The chain joins TRBV12-3 or TRBV12-4 to TRBJ2-7; the D gene is possibly TRBD2 (5 bases). This CDR3 spans 15 amino acids. V lost 3 bases, J lost 0 bases, and 12 bases lay in between. The CDR3 loop is CASSFLGLYSYEQYF. The DNA of the CDR3 is TGTGCCAGCAGTTTTCTCGGACTGTACTCCTACGAGCAGTACTTC.

The chain combines TRBV6-6 with TRBJ2-5; no definite D call. Germline-derived CDR1 and CDR2 are MNHNY and SVGAGI (reference sequence). CDR3 length: 15 residues. The V end was cut by 0 bases, the J end by 2 bases, with 10 bases between. CDR3 DNA: TGTGCCAGCAGTTACTCACGCAGTCTACAAGAGACCCAGTACTTC. Translation gives CASSYSRSLQETQYF.

The chain joins TRBV12-3 or TRBV12-4 to TRBJ1-6; 9 bases align to TRBD1. The V segment lost 6 bases and the J segment 9 bases; nucleotides outside the gene matches: 9. The CDR3 contains 15 residues. The CDR3, as DNA: TGTGCCAGCAGCCCTTCGGGACAGGGTTTTTCACCCCTCCACTTT. It yields the protein CASSPSGQGFSPLHF.

This rearrangement joins TRBV19 to TRBJ1-1; weak D call: TRBD1 (6 bases). Trimming removed 9 bases from V and 0 bases from J, with 17 bases in between. The germline gives CDR1 LNHDA, CDR2 SQIVND (reference sequence). The CDR3 contains 15 residues. The CDR3 DNA follows: TGTGCCAGCCAGATTCTGCAGGGGCTGAACACTGAAGCTTTCTTT. Amino acid sequence: CASQILQGLNTEAFF.

This clonotype has just a few counts. The chain combines TRBV5-4 with TRBJ1-1; 9 nucleotides line up with TRBD1. CDR1 and CDR2 from the germline V gene are SGHNT and YYREEE (reference sequence). The CDR3 totals 12 residues. Trimming removed 4 bases from V and 10 bases from J; junction bases left unmatched: 5. The CDR3 here is CASSTGTGRAFF. In DNA, the CDR3 is TGTGCCAGCAGCACCGGGACAGGGCGAGCTTTCTTT. Looking up the rest from reference TRBV5-4 and TRBJ1-1 gives the full variable domain: ETGVTQSPTHLIKTRGQQVTLRCSSQSGHNTVSWYQQALGQGPQFIFQYYREEENGRGNFPPRFSGLQFPNYSSELNVNALELDDSALYLCASSTGTGRAFFGQGTRLTVV.

This clonotype was seen ten or more times. The chain uses TRBV5-1 and TRBJ2-1; 7 bases match TRBD2. The CDR3 contains 17 residues. Germline CDR1 reads SGHRS; CDR2 reads YFSETQ. The V segment lost 7 bases and the J segment 1 base; nucleotides outside the gene matches: 14. This chain's CDR3 is CASVPREGRVSYNEQFF. The DNA for the CDR3 is TGCGCCAGCGTACCTAGGGAGGGGCGCGTATCCTACAATGAGCAGTTCTTC.

This clonotype showed up many times. The chain links TRBV5-1 to TRBJ2-3, with D unclear. Germline CDR1 reads SGHRS; CDR2 reads YFSETQ. V gave up 3 bases and J gave up 5 bases, with 13 bases separating them. The CDR3 is 14 residues long. CDR3 amino acids: CASSSSDNRDTQYF. The DNA of the CDR3 is TGCGCCAGCAGCTCCTCGGATAATAGAGATACGCAGTATTTT.

The chain joins TRBV7-2 to TRBJ2-7; 8 nucleotides line up with TRBD2. J lost 5 bases, V lost 5 bases, and 14 bases had no gene match. The germline gives CDR1 SGHTA, CDR2 FQGNSA. The CDR3 is 16 amino acids. The CDR3 sequence is CASSLNPGTRSHEQYF. As DNA, the CDR3 is TGTGCCAGCAGCCTCAACCCCGGGACTAGGTCCCACGAGCAGTACTTC.

This clonotype was seen only a few times. V and J are TRBV9 and TRBJ2-3; 9 positions agree with TRBD2. Germline assignment: CDR1 SGDLS and CDR2 YYNGEE. The CDR3 covers 18 residues. The junction had 16 bases not matched to a gene; V was cut back by 3 bases and J by 5 bases. The CDR3 DNA sequence: TGTGCCAGCAGCGGGGTCGCGGGGGGGCGAAAAAGTCAAGATACGCAGTATTTT. Translated: CASSGVAGGRKSQDTQYF.

On this clonotype itself: This likely comes from a read error, as the CDR3 has no conserved phenylalanine or tryptophan at its end. Because the CDR3's place on the DNA is in doubt, the DNA is left out and the CDR3 is given as listed by TCRdb. The rearrangement uses TRBV11-3 and TRBJ2-1; the table calls TRBD1, which could not be checked here. The length of the CDR3 is 13 amino acids, counting both ends. Germline V lookup: CDR1 SGHNT, CDR2 YENEEA. The CDR3 sequence: CASSLDEWSGVSL.

The gene calls are TRBV7-3 and TRBJ2-1, with 8 bases fitting TRBD1. V lost 5 bases, J lost 4 bases, and 10 bases stayed unmatched. CDR1 SGHTA and CDR2 FQGTGA come from the germline V gene. This CDR3 is built from 16 residues. CDR3 coding DNA: TGTGCCAGCAGCGGGAACTCAGGGGGCCGGTACAATGAGCAGTTCTTC. Protein sequence: CASSGNSGGRYNEQFF.

The chain links TRBV7-9 to TRBJ2-7, with 8 bases aligning to TRBD1. Germline V gene lookup returns CDR1 SEHNR and CDR2 FQNEAQ (reference sequence). The J segment lost 0 bases and the V segment lost 4 bases, leaving 11 bases of the junction unmatched. There are 17 residues in the CDR3. This CDR3 is CASSSFGQGHRSYEQYF. The CDR3 DNA reads as TGTGCCAGCAGCTCTTTCGGACAGGGCCATCGCTCCTACGAGCAGTACTTC.

The chain couples TRBV5-6 to TRBJ2-3; TRBD1 matches 9 bases. The CDR3 length is 17 residues. CDR1 SGHDT and CDR2 YYEEEE come from the germline V gene. V trimming: 2 bases; J trimming: 4 bases; junction bases outside the gene matches: 11. CDR3 sequence: CASSFAPGQGIPDTQYF. CDR3 DNA sequence: TGTGCCAGCAGCTTTGCCCCCGGACAGGGGATTCCAGATACGCAGTATTTT.

The chain combines TRBV12-3 or TRBV12-4 with TRBJ2-7; 9 nucleotides align to TRBD1. The junction had 10 bases not matched to a gene; V was cut back by 5 bases and J by 5 bases. CDR3 size: 15 residues. The CDR3, as DNA: TGTGCCAGCAGTGGTCCGGGACAGGGAGGGGACGAGCAGTACTTC. Translation gives CASSGPGQGGDEQYF.

The chain combines TRBV27 with TRBJ1-1; 9 bases align to TRBD1. CDR3 length: 14 residues. Germline V gene lookup returns CDR1 MNHEY and CDR2 SMNVEV (reference sequence). V was pared by 6 bases and J by 11 bases, with 13 bases of the junction left unmatched. The CDR3 DNA is TGTGCCAGCAGCACGGACAGGGGCTACTTCGGCGCTTTCTTT. This encodes CASSTDRGYFGAFF.

The table lists this clonotype with many counts. This rearrangement joins TRBV12-3 or TRBV12-4 to TRBJ2-7; D is perhaps TRBD1 (5 bases). The CDR3 is made up of 16 amino acids. V was trimmed by 7 bases and J by 2 bases, leaving 21 bases between them. CDR3 in DNA: TGTGCCAGCACGGTACAGGCGGCGGTGGGGACCTACGAGCAGTACTTC. Protein product: CASTVQAAVGTYEQYF.

The chain is built from TRBV18 and TRBJ1-1; D not certain. CDR3 size: 15 residues. CDR1 KGHSH and CDR2 LQKENI come from the germline V gene. V was trimmed by 3 bases and J by 7 bases, leaving 18 bases between them. The DNA for the CDR3 is TGTGCCAGCTCACCGAACGGGGAAGGCTCGGGTGAAGCTTTCTTT. Translating gives CASSPNGEGSGEAFF.

J is TRBJ2-3 and V is TRBV7-9, with D possibly being TRBD2 (6 bases). V lost 5 bases and J lost 8, with 11 bases in between. This CDR3 comprises 12 residues. Germline CDR1 SEHNR, CDR2 FQNEAQ (reference sequence). The CDR3 sequence is CASSHGGGTQYF. The CDR3 DNA reads TGTGCCAGCAGCCATGGGGGAGGTACGCAGTATTTT.

The chain combines TRBV20-1 with TRBJ2-1; D gene ambiguous. The CDR3 loop spans 16 amino acids. CDR1 is DFQATT, CDR2 SNEGSKA, per germline (reference sequence). Trimming removed 6 bases from V and 7 bases from J, with 25 bases in between. CDR3 amino acids: CSASTWTPSLANEQFF. CDR3 in DNA: TGCAGTGCCTCGACTTGGACGCCCTCCTTAGCAAATGAGCAGTTCTTC.

This clonotype was detected only a few times. This chain uses TRBV3-1 with TRBJ2-3, with 8 bases lining up with TRBD2. Trimming cost V 0 bases and J 10 bases; bases outside gene matches: 3. The CDR3 runs 13 residues. The germline CDR1 and CDR2 sequences are LGHDT and YNNKEL (reference sequence). CDR3 amino acids: CASSQDRTSPQYF. CDR3 in DNA: TGTGCCAGCAGCCAAGACCGGACTAGCCCGCAGTATTTT.

J is TRBJ2-1 and V is TRBV6-2 or TRBV6-3, with a weak D call TRBD2 (6 bases). CDR3 length: 15 amino acids. Germline V gives CDR1 MNHEY, CDR2 SVGEGT. The germline V and J ends were trimmed by 4 bases and 6 bases, with 16 bases remaining between them. The CDR3 DNA sequence: TGTGCCAGCAGTTCCGGACTAATGATAGGCAATGAGCAGTTCTTC. Its translation: CASSSGLMIGNEQFF.